The entry that follows covers one T cell receptor beta chain sequence. In its sample, this clone was seen a few times. The antigen it binds to is not known. Nothing much larger sits one base from this clone, and base qualities are not available. Trimmed from V: 2 bases; trimmed from J: 2 bases; junction bases lacking a gene match: 9. CDR1 and CDR2 (MNHEY, SVGAGI) derive from the germline V gene. Counted from cysteine to phenylalanine, this CDR3 has 16 amino acids. The only DNA kept is the CDR3, 48 bases in frame from the first base. TCRbeta CDR3 regions were amplified from genomic DNA using the immunoSEQ Assay, a bias-controlled multiplex PCR. Processing in the source paper ran as follows. The number of nucleated cells in each sample was estimated by amplification of reference gene primers within the assay. To quantify the absolute abundance of each unique TCRbeta CDR3 rearrangement, sequence reads were collapsed and filtered. For each sample, productive Simpson clonality was calculated by taking the square root of Simpson's diversity index across productive rearrangements. What TCRdb holds here is the immuneACCESS table cut down to in-frame rearrangements. Part of the clones is not present; checked against another copy, under half of the missing clones reflect an unresolved V gene, and the others are unexplained. V, J and clone size were drawn from that table, and D and trimming were deduced from the DNA. This sample holds about 74,000 clones; around 90% were observed only once. The top ten hold 1.9% of the sample.

Collaborating institutions collected whole blood in K2EDTA tubes following their own protocols. For TCRbeta analysis, collaborator samples were shipped as frozen whole blood, as isolated PBMCs, or as DNA extracted from either sample type. The sample belongs to a study of blood T cell repertoires in COVID-19 (dated by TCRdb to the early 2020s). Background for the entire study: Samples from collaborators originated in the United States, Italy and Spain and spanned both the acute and convalescent phases of COVID-19. The prospective study material was composed of cDNA or gDNA derived from T cells, B-cell-depleted T cells, or PBMCs. Deeply sampled blood TCRbeta repertoires from subjects exposed to, actively infected with, or recovered from COVID-19 were included in the dataset. A freely available public database, intended as a resource for researchers studying the immune response to SARS-CoV-2, is where the repertoires were released. Samples were obtained from the ongoing ImmuneRACE study (first 160 participants) and from 950 to 1,500 subjects provided by 6 global collaborators. A de-identified subject ID, COVID-19 status, age in years and sex were almost always included in the sample metadata. Where HLA class I and class II types were available, the types were taken from metadata supplied by the sample provider, not from assay-based typing.

On the study overall, not on this receptor specifically: The amount of clinical and demographic metadata varied by source and participant and was provided uncurated.

Sample: peripheral blood. The TCR originated in a woman of 80 years or more with active or convalescent COVID-19. The rearranged segments are TRBV6-5 and TRBJ2-7; 7 nucleotides in the junction match TRBD2. CDR3 reads: CASSYTFAGVTYEQYF. The nucleotide sequence is given as TGTGCCAGCAGTTACACCTTTGCGGGAGTAACCTACGAGCAGTACTTC.